This TCR beta chain was sequenced in a study of blood T cell repertoires in COVID-19. The V end was cut by 0 bases, the J end by 2 bases, with 11 bases between. CDR1 is SGHRS and CDR2 is YFSETQ in the germline V gene. There are 15 residues in the CDR3. Using immunoSEQ multiplex PCR, the repertoire was profiled, and TCRdb retains in-frame clones only, with some absent. The sample records about 180,000 clones, about 87% being singletons. The TCR originated in a woman aged 25 to 39 with acute or convalescent COVID-19. Sequences were obtained from peripheral blood. The V gene is TRBV5-1, the J gene TRBJ1-2; D is ambiguous. The CDR3 reads CASSLALTSNYGYTF. The DNA for the CDR3 is TGCGCCAGCAGCTTGGCCTTGACAAGCAACTATGGCTACACCTTC.